What follows describes a single T cell receptor (beta chain). Treatment indicated: randomized to nivolumab then ipilimumab (arm A) or the reverse (arm B). No patient had prior DNA-damaging chemotherapy. PBMC sorting kept live CD3+CD8+ cells without CD19 or CD56. This entry is derived from a study of sequential checkpoint blockade in melanoma. Study at large: Randomization was 1:1 between first-line nivolumab→ipilimumab and ipilimumab→nivolumab. Maintenance nivolumab came after either treatment sequence.

With 0 bases clipped from V and 2 bases from J, the junction kept 5 bases outside the gene matches. CDR3 length: 17 amino acids. Per germline, CDR1 SGHNT and CDR2 YYREEE (reference sequence). Clones were read by immunoSEQ multiplex PCR, and TCRdb kept only the in-frame ones, dropping some. Among tens of thousands of clones listed, about two thirds were seen once. The clonotype was recovered from a human donor with melanoma. This chain uses TRBV5-4 with TRBJ2-3, with 11 bases matching TRBD2. The source material was CD8+ T cells sorted from blood (inferred from file names), sampled from a patient given nivolumab and ipilimumab in sequence. The DNA for the CDR3 is TGTGCCAGCAGCTTGGCTCCGGGACTAGCGGACACAGATACGCAGTATTTT. This encodes CASSLAPGLADTDTQYF.